This T cell receptor beta chain emerged from a study of blood T cells in healthy people across ages. It was with a sample-barcoded 5' primer and a J-beta primer mix that a second PCR of about 6 to 12 cycles was run. TCRdb ran MiXCR on the 5' RACE reads and lists one entry per CDR3 protein. The profile shows roughly 1,000,000 distinct CDR3 sequences, approximately 26% of them singletons. This clonotype turned up a few times. Its antigen is as yet unknown. Germline CDR1 and CDR2: SGHTA and FQGNSA. The CDR3 sequence is 12 residues long. Study conclusions and caveats: CMV infection status of these donors was not known. Per million T cells, TCR beta diversity dropped about linearly as age rose.

This sample was also put to use in a study of T cells of mothers and their children. According to that study: All donors were healthy and Caucasian; they were a few mothers and their six children.

The material sequenced was blood. The chain joins TRBV7-2 to TRBJ2-5; no clear D. The end of the DNA aligns better with TRBJ2-7, so the J call may be wrong. This receptor was obtained from a girl aged 2-9 years in good health. CDR3 sequence reads: CASSLVFHEQYF. As DNA, the CDR3 is TGTGCCAGCAGCTTAGTTTTCCACGAGCAGTACTTC.